What follows are 30 T cell receptor beta chains derived from one specimen sequenced in a study of neurological immune-mediated disorders. TCRdb itself ran the 5' RACE reads through MiXCR, one entry per CDR3 protein. The sample lists 28,000 or so distinct CDR3 sequences; more than 10% were seen once. The source material was PBMCs. Receptor source: a man in his 60s in good health.

The table lists this clonotype with many counts. This chain connects TRBV3-1 to TRBJ2-4; D unclear. Germline CDR1 is LGHDT and CDR2 is YNNKEL (reference sequence). V shed 4 bases and J shed 0 bases, with 16 bases lying between them. The CDR3 has 17 residues. The CDR3 here is CASSPLMGGVAKNIQYF. The CDR3 DNA reads as TGTGCCAGCAGCCCACTCATGGGCGGAGTAGCCAAAAACATTCAGTACTTC. Complete variable domain (other parts from reference TRBV3-1 and TRBJ2-4): DTAVSQTPKYLVTQMGNDKSIKCEQNLGHDTMYWYKQDSKKFLKIMFSYNNKELIINETVPNRFSPKSPDKAHLNLHINSLELGDSAVYFCASSPLMGGVAKNIQYFGAGTRLSVL.

This clonotype was counted ten times or more. The chain links TRBV7-6 to TRBJ2-3; D remains ambiguous. This CDR3 region has 15 residues. V was cut by 3 bases and J by 4 bases, with 14 bases left in between. The germline V gene has CDR1 SGHVS and CDR2 FNYEAQ. As DNA, the CDR3 is TGTGCCAGCAGCTTTCTCCGACCTGGGGCAGATACGCAGTATTTT. The encoded protein is CASSFLRPGADTQYF.

Note on this clonotype: At one end, the junction sequence differs from germline, possibly due to a read error. The CDR3 sequence: CASTHGQQETEYF. The CDR3, as DNA: TGTGCCAGCACCCACGGTCAACAAGAGACCGAGTACTTC. V and J are TRBV12-3 or TRBV12-4 and TRBJ2-5, with D hard to call. This CDR3 is 13 amino acids long.

At least ten counts were recorded for this clonotype. This rearrangement joins TRBV7-9 to TRBJ2-2; D remains unclear. The CDR3 loop spans 12 amino acids. V dropped 5 bases and J dropped 5 bases, with 6 bases sitting between them. CDR1 is SEHNR and CDR2 is FQNEAQ in the germline V gene (reference sequence). CDR3 sequence reads: CASSPRTGELFF. The CDR3 nucleotides are TGTGCCAGCAGCCCCAGAACCGGGGAGCTGTTTTTT. Based on the CDR3 plus reference TRBV7-9 and TRBJ2-2, the full variable domain is DTGVSQNPRHKITKRGQNVTFRCDPISEHNRLYWYRQTLGQGPEFLTYFQNEAQLEKSRLLSDRFSAERPKGSFSTLEIQRTEQGDSAMYLCASSPRTGELFFGEGSRLTVL.

This clonotype was picked up many times. V is TRBV14 and J is TRBJ1-4; D uncertain. The V and J ends lost 1 base and 7 bases respectively, with 7 bases between them. The CDR3 covers 13 residues. The V gene's germline CDR1 is SGHDN and CDR2 FVKESK. CDR3 in amino acids: CASSQVAGEKLFF. The DNA for the CDR3 is TGTGCCAGCAGCCAAGTGGCGGGTGAAAAACTGTTTTTT. The full variable domain, its missing parts supplied by reference TRBV14 and TRBJ1-4, is EAGVTQFPSHSVIEKGQTVTLRCDPISGHDNLYWYRRVMGKEIKFLLHFVKESKQDESGMPNNRFLAERTGGTYSTLKVQPAELEDSGVYFCASSQVAGEKLFFGSGTQLSVL.

This clonotype was recorded many times. The chain uses TRBV12-3 or TRBV12-4 and TRBJ2-4; D gene unclear. The CDR3 spans 14 residues. Deletions cut 0 bases from V and 3 bases from J, with 6 bases between. CDR3 sequence (DNA): TGTGCCAGCAGTTTAGCGGGTGGCAAAAACATTCAGTACTTC. As protein: CASSLAGGKNIQYF.

This clonotype was seen many times. The chain combines TRBV7-2 with TRBJ1-3, with D possibly matching TRBD1 (6 bases). Between the trimmed V and J ends, which lost 5 bases and 3 bases, there was a span of 11 bases. Per germline, CDR1 SGHTA and CDR2 FQGNSA. The CDR3 contains 14 residues. CDR3 protein: CASSQQQGGNTIYF. For the CDR3, the DNA is TGTGCCAGCAGCCAACAACAGGGTGGAAACACCATATATTTT.

This clonotype has ten or more counts. This rearrangement joins TRBV7-2 to TRBJ2-1; D is unresolved. V lost 4 bases and J 5 bases, leaving 12 bases between the germline ends. The germline CDR1 and CDR2 sequences are SGHTA and FQGNSA. The CDR3 has 14 residues. The CDR3 nucleotides are TGTGCCAGCAGCTACTTAACTATTAACAATGAGCAGTTCTTC. Translating it yields CASSYLTINNEQFF.

Notes on this clonotype: A single base separates this from a much larger clone, so it may be a read error. V usage is TRBV6-2 or TRBV6-3 and J usage is TRBJ2-1; 12 nucleotides agree with TRBD2. The CDR3 has 16 residues. V gave up 7 bases and J gave up 3 bases; unmatched junction bases: 7. Germline V gene data show CDR1 as MNHEY and CDR2 as SVGEGT. As DNA, the CDR3 is TGTGCCAGCAATTTACTAGCGGGAGGTTTCTACAATGAGCAGTTCTTC. Its protein is CASNLLAGGFYNEQFF.

In this sample, this clonotype turned up many times. J is TRBJ2-1 and V is TRBV29-1; D perhaps matches TRBD2 (6 bases). CDR1 is SQVTM and CDR2 is ANQGSEA in the germline V gene. The CDR3 has 13 amino acids. V lost 4 bases and J 9 bases, leaving 16 bases between the germline ends. The CDR3 nucleotides are TGCAGCGTTGTCGCGGAGGGAGGTCGTGAGCAGTTCTTC. This encodes CSVVAEGGREQFF.

This clonotype occurred many times. The chain links TRBV7-2 to TRBJ1-6; 9 bases align to TRBD1. CDR1 is SGHTA and CDR2 is FQGNSA in the germline V gene. V gave up 7 bases and J gave up 1 base; unmatched junction bases: 8. The CDR3 sequence is 17 residues long. CDR3 bases: TGTGCCAGCAAGGGACAGGGTGCATTTTCCTATAATTCACCCCTCCACTTT. Translated, it gives CASKGQGAFSYNSPLHF.

This clonotype was seen repeatedly, ten times or more. The chain has TRBV7-2 and TRBJ2-7; 7 bases fit TRBD1. The J segment lost 2 bases and the V segment lost 5 bases, leaving 6 bases of the junction unmatched. The CDR3 length is 14 residues. CDR1 and CDR2 (germline): SGHTA, FQGNSA. CDR3 DNA sequence: TGTGCCAGCAGCCCCACAGGGGTACCCTACGAGCAGTACTTC. As protein: CASSPTGVPYEQYF.

This clonotype has ten or more counts. V is TRBV5-1 and J is TRBJ2-5; TRBD1 aligns across 8 bases. There are 15 residues in the CDR3. Germline CDR1 SGHRS, CDR2 YFSETQ. V lost 1 base and J lost 5; bases outside the gene matches: 7. For the CDR3, the DNA is TGCGCCAGCAGCTTGAGTCAGGGGGCGAGGGAGACCCAGTACTTC. Amino acid sequence: CASSLSQGARETQYF.

This clonotype was detected many times. The chain is built from TRBV10-3 and TRBJ2-1; unclear D gene. Germline V gives CDR1 ENHRY, CDR2 SYGVKD. The CDR3 runs to 14 residues. V was clipped by 2 bases and J by 7 bases, with 12 bases between them. The CDR3 nucleotides read TGTGCCATCAGTGAGGACTCGCTTTTTAATGAGCAGTTCTTC. As protein: CAISEDSLFNEQFF.

The rearrangement links TRBV12-3 or TRBV12-4 to TRBJ2-7; no clear D gene. The V and J ends lost 5 bases and 6 bases respectively, with 11 bases between them. This CDR3 region has 12 residues. CDR3 sequence reads: CASSLEGIEQYF. CDR3 sequence (DNA): TGTGCCAGCAGTCTAGAAGGGATCGAGCAGTACTTC.

This clonotype was seen ten or more times. This rearrangement joins TRBV20-1 to TRBJ1-5; 7 bases are a match to TRBD1. Germline lookup yields CDR1 DFQATT and CDR2 SNEGSKA (reference sequence). Trimming cost V 3 bases and J 4 bases; bases outside gene matches: 3. This CDR3 is built from 13 residues. This chain's CDR3 is CSASEGANQPQHF. The CDR3 nucleotides read TGCAGTGCTAGTGAGGGGGCGAATCAGCCCCAGCATTTT.

This clonotype was found many times. The chain has TRBV5-1 and TRBJ2-5, with 8 bases that match TRBD2. Germline V gives CDR1 SGHRS, CDR2 YFSETQ. This CDR3 is built from 13 residues. The V gene end was trimmed by 7 bases and the J gene end by 4 bases; junction bases not matched to a gene: 6. The CDR3 loop is CASSSGSAETQYF. CDR3 coding DNA: TGCGCCAGCTCCAGCGGGAGTGCAGAGACCCAGTACTTC. The whole variable domain, remainder taken from reference TRBV5-1 and TRBJ2-5, is KAGVTQTPRYLIKTRGQQVTLSCSPISGHRSVSWYQQTPGQGLQFLFEYFSETQRNKGNFPGRFSGRQFSNSRSEMNVSTLELGDSALYLCASSSGSAETQYFGPGTRLLVL.

This clonotype is categorized as medium-sized (0.01 to 0.1%). The V gene is TRBV20-1, the J gene TRBJ2-7; D ambiguous. Germline V gene lookup returns CDR1 DFQATT and CDR2 SNEGSKA (reference sequence). Trimming took off 3 bases at V and 0 bases at J, with 12 bases between the two ends. The CDR3 runs to 14 residues. The CDR3 DNA is TGCAGTGCTAGCGGTTGGCCGCTCTCCTACGAGCAGTACTTC. Its translation is CSASGWPLSYEQYF.

This clonotype was counted ten times or more. V usage is TRBV12-5 and J usage is TRBJ1-5; D gene unclear. The CDR3 contains 13 residues. The germline CDR1 and CDR2 sequences are LGHNT and FRNRAP. V lost 5 bases to trimming and J lost 7 bases, with 12 bases between them. Here the CDR3 DNA reads TGTGCTAGTGGTCCACCAAACGGACAGCCCCAGCATTTT. Encoded protein: CASGPPNGQPQHF.

This clonotype was seen ten or more times. CDR3 nucleotide sequence: TGTGCCAGCAGTTTTAGGACAGGGGGTGATCAGCCCCAGCATTTT. Translation gives CASSFRTGGDQPQHF. This chain uses TRBV7-2 with TRBJ1-5, with 10 nucleotides matching TRBD1. Germline CDR1 is SGHTA and CDR2 is FQGNSA. The junction had 7 bases not matched to a gene; V was cut back by 6 bases and J by 5 bases. CDR3 length: 15 amino acids.

This clonotype occurred many times. This chain joins TRBV5-1 and TRBJ2-7; D ambiguous. V was cut by 2 bases and J by 5 bases, with 11 bases left in between. CDR1 SGHRS and CDR2 YFSETQ come from the germline V gene. This CDR3 is built from 13 residues. CDR3 DNA: TGCGCCAGCAGCTTTGAAGGGTTTAACGAGCAGTACTTC. It is translated as CASSFEGFNEQYF. The full variable domain, with the rest looked up from reference TRBV5-1 and TRBJ2-7, is KAGVTQTPRYLIKTRGQQVTLSCSPISGHRSVSWYQQTPGQGLQFLFEYFSETQRNKGNFPGRFSGRQFSNSRSEMNVSTLELGDSALYLCASSFEGFNEQYFGPGTRLTVT.

Sample share makes this clonotype medium-sized. The chain couples TRBV15 to TRBJ1-1, with 7 bases that match TRBD1. The V gene end was trimmed by 3 bases and the J gene end by 0 bases; junction bases not matched to a gene: 4. The CDR3 length is 15 residues. Germline V gene sequence: CDR1 LNHNV, CDR2 YYDKDF (reference sequence). The CDR3 here is CATSSSTGVNTEAFF. The CDR3 nucleotides read TGTGCCACCAGCAGCAGTACAGGGGTGAACACTGAAGCTTTCTTT. Filled out from reference TRBV15 and TRBJ1-1, the complete variable domain reads DAMVIQNPRYQVTQFGKPVTLSCSQTLNHNVMYWYQQKSSQAPKLLFHYYDKDFNNEADTPDNFQSRRPNTSFCFLDIRSPGLGDTAMYLCATSSSTGVNTEAFFGQGTRLTVV.

At least ten counts were recorded for this clonotype. This chain connects TRBV5-1 to TRBJ2-7; 7 bases are a match to TRBD1. Germline CDR1 reads SGHRS; CDR2 reads YFSETQ. This CDR3 region has 15 residues. V lost 4 bases and J lost 2; bases outside the gene matches: 9. Here the CDR3 reads CASSMGTDQAYEQYF. The CDR3, as DNA: TGCGCCAGCAGCATGGGGACAGATCAAGCCTACGAGCAGTACTTC.

By sample fraction, this clonotype is medium-sized. This chain uses TRBV7-2 with TRBJ2-3; D gene unclear. CDR1 and CDR2 from the germline V gene are SGHTA and FQGNSA. The CDR3 contains 14 residues. V was shortened by 0 bases and J by 7 bases, with 11 bases between the two germline ends. CDR3 nucleotide sequence: TGTGCCAGCAGCTTAGCGGGCGTCTCCAATACGCAGTATTTT. It codes for CASSLAGVSNTQYF.

This clonotype was counted at least ten times. V is TRBV2 and J is TRBJ1-1; TRBD1 is a possible D gene (6 bases). The germline CDR1 and CDR2 sequences are SNHLY and FYNNEI. The V and J ends lost 3 bases and 4 bases respectively, with 12 bases between them. The CDR3 is 14 residues long. The CDR3 loop reads CASSEQGRGTEAFF. CDR3 nucleotide sequence: TGTGCCAGCAGTGAGCAGGGGAGAGGCACTGAAGCTTTCTTT.

This clonotype has ten or more counts. J is TRBJ2-1 and V is TRBV24-1; the match to TRBD2 covers 7 bases. The ends lost 1 base at V and 9 bases at J; junction bases unmatched: 2. The CDR3 is made up of 13 amino acids. CDR1 is KGHDR and CDR2 is SFDVKD in the germline V gene. CDR3: CATSDFWGGEQFF. CDR3 bases: TGTGCCACCAGTGATTTTTGGGGGGGTGAGCAGTTCTTC.

The rearrangement joins TRBV20-1 to TRBJ1-2; D is unresolved. CDR1 and CDR2 from the germline V gene are DFQATT and SNEGSKA (reference sequence). The ends were cut back, 3 bases at V and 3 bases at J, with 8 bases in the middle. This CDR3 region has 12 residues. The CDR3 nucleotides read TGCAGTGCTAGCGGCGGCTACTATGGCTACACCTTC. Protein: CSASGGYYGYTF.

This clonotype came up many times. V gene TRBV11-1 combines with J gene TRBJ2-2; D is undetermined. From germline, CDR1 is SGHAT and CDR2 FQDESV (reference sequence). Trimming shortened V by 5 bases and J by 4 bases, and 26 bases separated the two germline ends. The CDR3 loop spans 19 amino acids. The CDR3 DNA sequence: TGTGCCAGCAGCCCCGGGTACCGATTGGGCAGGTTTGGCACCGGGGAGCTGTTTTTT. This encodes CASSPGYRLGRFGTGELFF.

There are many counts of this clonotype. This chain's CDR3 is CASSRFPGQGILGAKNIQYF. The CDR3 region has the DNA TGTGCCAGCAGTCGATTCCCCGGACAGGGTATCCTCGGAGCCAAAAACATTCAGTACTTC. The rearrangement links TRBV7-8 to TRBJ2-4, with 8 nucleotides matching TRBD1. Trimming at V came to 6 bases and at J to 0 bases, leaving 19 bases not matched to a gene. Germline CDR1 reads SGHVS; CDR2 reads FQNEAQ. The CDR3 runs 20 residues.

This clonotype was counted ten times or more. V is TRBV5-6 and J is TRBJ2-4; no definite D call. The CDR3 length is 13 residues. V was pared by 7 bases and J by 0 bases, with 8 bases between. CDR1 is SGHDT, CDR2 YYEEEE, per germline. DNA of the CDR3: TGTGCCAGCGGAGTAGTAGCCAAAAACATTCAGTACTTC. Its translation is CASGVVAKNIQYF.